A single T cell receptor (beta chain) is shown here with its context. The sample is drawn from a study of blood T cell repertoires in COVID-19. Study context: Acute and convalescent COVID-19 samples came from the United States, Italy and Spain. Sample material is recorded as cDNA or gDNA derived from T cells, B-cell-depleted T cells, or PBMCs.

Per the authors' pipeline: Quantification of nucleated cells was approximated via reference gene primer amplification. Assay: immunoSEQ multiplex PCR; the TCRdb copy retains only in-frame clones and omits some. The V and J calls and clone size come from that table; D and trimming were worked out from the DNA. The sample holds around 200,000 clones, about 90% seen once. The CDR3 length is 15 residues. V gave up 0 bases and J gave up 5 bases, with 12 bases separating them. Per the germline V gene, CDR1 is SGHRS and CDR2 is YFSETQ. What was sequenced was peripheral blood. The clonotype was recovered from a woman between 45 and 65 years old with acute or convalescent COVID-19. The chain joins TRBV5-1 to TRBJ2-1; D is perhaps TRBD1 (6 bases). The CDR3 DNA reads as TGCGCCAGCAGCTTGGATGGTTGGGACAACAATGAGCAGTTCTTC. It encodes CASSLDGWDNNEQFF.